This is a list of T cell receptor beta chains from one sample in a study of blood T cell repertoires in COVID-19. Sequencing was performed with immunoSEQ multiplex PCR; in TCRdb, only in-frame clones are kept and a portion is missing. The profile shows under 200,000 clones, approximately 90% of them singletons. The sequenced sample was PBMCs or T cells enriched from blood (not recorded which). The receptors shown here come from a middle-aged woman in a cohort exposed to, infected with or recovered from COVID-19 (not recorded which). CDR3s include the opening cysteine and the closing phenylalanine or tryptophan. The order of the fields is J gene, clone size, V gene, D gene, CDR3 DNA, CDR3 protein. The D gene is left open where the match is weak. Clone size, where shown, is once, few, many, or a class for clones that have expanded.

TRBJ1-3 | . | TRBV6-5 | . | TGTGCCAGCCGGGTGGTGGGCTCTGGAAACACCATATATTTT | CASRVVGSGNTIYF
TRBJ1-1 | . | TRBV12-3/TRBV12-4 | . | TGTGCCAGCAGTTTAGATCACGGTGAAGCTTTCTTT | CASSLDHGEAFF
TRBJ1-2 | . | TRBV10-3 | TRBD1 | TGTGCCATCAGTGAGCCGGGACAGGGAGCCTTCTATGGCTACACCTTC | CAISEPGQGAFYGYTF
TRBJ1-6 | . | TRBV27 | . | TGTGCCAGCAGTCCCCCCCGGAGGGGCCAAGGAAATTCACCCCTCCACTTT | CASSPPRRGQGNSPLHF
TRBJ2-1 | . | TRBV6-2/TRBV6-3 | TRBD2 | TGTGCCAGCGGCCCGGGGGGGACATACAATGAGCAGTTCTTC | CASGPGGTYNEQFF
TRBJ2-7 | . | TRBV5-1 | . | TGCGCCAGCAGCTTGGGGGCGGGCTCCTACGAGCAGTACTTC | CASSLGAGSYEQYF
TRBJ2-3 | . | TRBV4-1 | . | TGCGCCAGCAGACCCGAGGCGGTAACCACAGATACGCAGTATTTT | CASRPEAVTTDTQYF
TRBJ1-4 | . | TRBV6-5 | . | TGTGCCAGCAGTACCGGACAGAAGAAAAAACTGTTTTTT | CASSTGQKKKLFF
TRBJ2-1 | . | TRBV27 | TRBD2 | TGTGCCAGCAGTTATAGCGGGACCGGAAATGAGCAGTTCTTC | CASSYSGTGNEQFF
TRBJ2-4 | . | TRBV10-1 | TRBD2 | TGCGCCAGCAGTAGGTGGGTGGCGGGAGTTTGGAACATTCAGTACTTC | CASSRWVAGVWNIQYF
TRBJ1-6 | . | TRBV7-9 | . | TGTGCCAGCAGCTTCTCCCCACCGGGGTCACCCCTCCACTTT | CASSFSPPGSPLHF
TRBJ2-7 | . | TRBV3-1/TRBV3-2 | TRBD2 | TGTGCCAGCAGCCAGCCGGGGGGCTACGAGCAGTACTTC | CASSQPGGYEQYF
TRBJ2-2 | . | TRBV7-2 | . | TGTGCCAGCAGCTTACCTTTGGGCCCCAGGGACACCGGGGAGCTGTTTTTT | CASSLPLGPRDTGELFF
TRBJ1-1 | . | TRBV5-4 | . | TGTGCCAGCAGATGGGGGGGTGGGACTGAAGCTTTCTTT | CASRWGGGTEAFF
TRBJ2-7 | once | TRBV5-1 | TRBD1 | TGCGCCAGCGGGGAACAGGGGGGAAAGTACGAGCAGTACTTC | CASGEQGGKYEQYF
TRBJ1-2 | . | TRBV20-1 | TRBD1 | TGCAGTGCTAGTGGTACGGGACAGGGGTCTGGCTACACCTTC | CSASGTGQGSGYTF
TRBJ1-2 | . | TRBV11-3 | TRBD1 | TGTGCCAGCAGCTGGGGCGGACAGGGGCCCTCCTATGGCTACACCTTC | CASSWGGQGPSYGYTF
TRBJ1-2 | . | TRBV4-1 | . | TGCGCCAGCAGCCAACCAGGGTGGGACTATGGCTACACCTTC | CASSQPGWDYGYTF
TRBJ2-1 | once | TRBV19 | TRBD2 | TGTGCCAGTAGTATCAGCGGGAGTACCTACAATGAGCAGTTCTTC | CASSISGSTYNEQFF
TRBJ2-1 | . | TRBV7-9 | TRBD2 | TGTGCCAGCAGACCCCCGGGAGGGTCCTACAATGAGCAGTTCTTC | CASRPPGGSYNEQFF
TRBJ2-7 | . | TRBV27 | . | TGTGCCAGCAGTTTAATGGACAGCTACGAGCAGTACTTC | CASSLMDSYEQYF
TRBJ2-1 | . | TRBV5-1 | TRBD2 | TGCGCCAGCAGCTTGGTGCTAGCGGCGCATGAGCAGTTCTTC | CASSLVLAAHEQFF
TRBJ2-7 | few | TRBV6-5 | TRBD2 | TGTGCCAGCAGTTACTCTGGCGGGAGAAACGAGCAGTACTTC | CASSYSGGRNEQYF
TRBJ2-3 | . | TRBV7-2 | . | TGTGCCAGCAGCGCCTGGGGGGACACAGATACGCAGTATTTT | CASSAWGDTDTQYF
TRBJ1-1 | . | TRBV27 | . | TGTGCCAGCACAACAGGGAAAATGAACACTGAAGCTTTCTTT | CASTTGKMNTEAFF
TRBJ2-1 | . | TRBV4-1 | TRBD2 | TGCGCCAGCAGCCTCAGGGTAGGGATAGCGGGCGGTTACAATGAGCAGTTCTTC | CASSLRVGIAGGYNEQFF
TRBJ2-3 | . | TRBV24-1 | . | TGTGCCACCAGTGATTCGGCGCGAGAGCCGGGTACGCAGTATTTT | CATSDSAREPGTQYF
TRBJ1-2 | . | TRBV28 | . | TGTGCCAGCAGTTTAGCCCGGTCCTATGGCTACACCTTC | CASSLARSYGYTF
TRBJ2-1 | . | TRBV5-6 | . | TGTGCCAGCAGCTTGATCGGTGATGAGCAGTTCTTC | CASSLIGDEQFF
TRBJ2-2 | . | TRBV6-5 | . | TGTGCCAGCAGTTTCGGGGGAATTGGCACCGGGGAGCTGTTTTTT | CASSFGGIGTGELFF
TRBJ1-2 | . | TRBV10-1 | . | TGCGCCAGCAGTGAGTCGAGGGCCAAAGGCTACACCTTC | CASSESRAKGYTF
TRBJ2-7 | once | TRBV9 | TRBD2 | TGTGCCAGCAGCCCAAGCGGGACTAGCGGCCCCTACGAGCAGTACTTC | CASSPSGTSGPYEQYF
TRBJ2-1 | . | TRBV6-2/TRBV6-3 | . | TGTGCCAGCAGTTACTTACAGGGTTGGGATGAGCAGTTCTTC | CASSYLQGWDEQFF
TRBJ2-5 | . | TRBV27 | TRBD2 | TGTGCCAGCAGCAGACTAGCGGGGGGACAAGAGACCCAGTACTTC | CASSRLAGGQETQYF
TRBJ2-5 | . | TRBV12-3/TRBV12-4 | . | TGTGCCAGCAGTTTTCGGGTAACCCAGTACTTC | CASSFRVTQYF
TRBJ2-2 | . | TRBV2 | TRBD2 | TGTGCCAGCCAGGACGGGGGGGCGGTGAGCGGGGAGCTGTTTTTT | CASQDGGAVSGELFF
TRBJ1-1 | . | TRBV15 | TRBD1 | TGTGCCACCAGCAGAGAGTGGGACAGGTTAGATGTAGACACTGAAGCTTTCTTT | CATSREWDRLDVDTEAFF
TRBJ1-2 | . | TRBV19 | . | TGTGCCAGTAGTATACAGACAGTTAACTATGGCTACACCTTC | CASSIQTVNYGYTF
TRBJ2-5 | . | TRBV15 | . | TGTGCCACCAGCAGAGATTTATTGGAGACCCAGTACTTC | CATSRDLLETQYF
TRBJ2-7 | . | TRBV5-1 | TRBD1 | TGCGCCAGCAGCCCCCGGGACAGGACCTCCTACGAGCAGTACTTC | CASSPRDRTSYEQYF
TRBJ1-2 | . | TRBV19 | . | TGTGCCAGTTCCTTTACTGAGCAGGGCTATGGCTACACCTTC | CASSFTEQGYGYTF
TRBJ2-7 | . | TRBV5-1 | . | TGCGCCAGCTATGAACAGTCACCCAACTACGAGCAGTACTTC | CASYEQSPNYEQYF
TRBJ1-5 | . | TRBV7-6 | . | TGTGCCAGCAGCTTAGCTGGGGGGGCAGGCAATCAGCCCCAGCATTTT | CASSLAGGAGNQPQHF
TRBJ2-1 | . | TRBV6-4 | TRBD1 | TGTGCCAGCAGTGCCGGGACAGGGGACTACAATGAGCAGTTCTTC | CASSAGTGDYNEQFF
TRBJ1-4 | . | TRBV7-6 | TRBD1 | TGTGCCAGCAGCTTAGAAGTGGGCAGGGGGGTGACTAATGAAAAACTGTTTTTT | CASSLEVGRGVTNEKLFF
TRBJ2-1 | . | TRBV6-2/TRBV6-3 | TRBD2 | TGTGCCAGCAGTTATTACGAGGGACTAGCGGTAAGCTCCTACAATGAGCAGTTCTTC | CASSYYEGLAVSSYNEQFF